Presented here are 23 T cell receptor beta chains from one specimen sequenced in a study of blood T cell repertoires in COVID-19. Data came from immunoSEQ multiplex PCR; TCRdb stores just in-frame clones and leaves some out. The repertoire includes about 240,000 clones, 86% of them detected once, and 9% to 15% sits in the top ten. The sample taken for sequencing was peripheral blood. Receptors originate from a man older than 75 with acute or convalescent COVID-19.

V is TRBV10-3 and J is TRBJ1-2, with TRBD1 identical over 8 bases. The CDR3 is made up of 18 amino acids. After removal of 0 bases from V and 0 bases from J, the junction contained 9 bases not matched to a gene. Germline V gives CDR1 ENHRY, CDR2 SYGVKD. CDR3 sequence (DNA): TGTGCCATCAGTGAGTCGGGGACAGGACTCCCAACTAACTATGGCTACACCTTC. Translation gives CAISESGTGLPTNYGYTF.

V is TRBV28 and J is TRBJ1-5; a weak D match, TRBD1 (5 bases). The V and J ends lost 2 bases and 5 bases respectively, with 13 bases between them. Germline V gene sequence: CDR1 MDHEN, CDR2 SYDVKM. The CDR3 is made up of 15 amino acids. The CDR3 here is CASSLVAGQYQPQHF. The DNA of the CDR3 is TGTGCCAGCAGTTTAGTGGCAGGGCAATATCAGCCCCAGCATTTT.

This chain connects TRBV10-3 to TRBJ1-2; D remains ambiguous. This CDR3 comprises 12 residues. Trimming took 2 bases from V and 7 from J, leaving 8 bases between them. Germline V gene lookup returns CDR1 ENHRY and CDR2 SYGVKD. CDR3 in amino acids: CAISEDGGGYTF. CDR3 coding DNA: TGTGCCATCAGTGAGGACGGAGGTGGCTACACCTTC.

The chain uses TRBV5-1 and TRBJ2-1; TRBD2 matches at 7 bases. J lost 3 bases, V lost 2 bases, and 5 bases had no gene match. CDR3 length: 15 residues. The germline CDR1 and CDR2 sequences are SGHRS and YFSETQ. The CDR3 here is CASSLSSGIYNEQFF. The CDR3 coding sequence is TGCGCCAGCAGCTTATCCAGCGGGATCTACAATGAGCAGTTCTTC.

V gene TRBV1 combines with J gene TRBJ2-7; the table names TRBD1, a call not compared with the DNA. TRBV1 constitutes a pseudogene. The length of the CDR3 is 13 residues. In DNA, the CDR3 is TGCACCAGCAACCCGGGACAGACCTACGAGCAGTACTTC. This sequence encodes CTSNPGQTYEQYF.

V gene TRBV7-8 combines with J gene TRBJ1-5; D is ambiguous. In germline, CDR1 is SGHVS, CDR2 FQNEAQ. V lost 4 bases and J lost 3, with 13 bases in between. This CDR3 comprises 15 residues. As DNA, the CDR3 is TGTGCCAGCAGCTACGGGGAACTCCCCAATCAGCCCCAGCATTTT. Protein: CASSYGELPNQPQHF.

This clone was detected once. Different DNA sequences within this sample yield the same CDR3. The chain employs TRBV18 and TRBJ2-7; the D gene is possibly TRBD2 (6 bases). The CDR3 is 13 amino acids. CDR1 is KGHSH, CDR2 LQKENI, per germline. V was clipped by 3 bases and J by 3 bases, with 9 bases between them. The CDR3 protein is CASSPQGGYEQYF. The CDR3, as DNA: TGTGCCAGCTCACCGCAGGGAGGCTACGAGCAGTACTTC.

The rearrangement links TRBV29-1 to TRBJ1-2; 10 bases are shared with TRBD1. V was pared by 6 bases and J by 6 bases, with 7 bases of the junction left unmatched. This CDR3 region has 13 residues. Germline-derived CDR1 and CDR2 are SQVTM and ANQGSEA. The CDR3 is CSVGQGTEDGYTF. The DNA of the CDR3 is TGCAGCGTGGGACAGGGGACAGAGGATGGCTACACCTTC. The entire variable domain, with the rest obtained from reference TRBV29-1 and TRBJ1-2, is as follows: SAVISQKPSRDICQRGTSLTIQCQVDSQVTMMFWYRQQPGQSLTLIATANQGSEATYESGFVIDKFPISRPNLTFSTLTVSNMSPEDSSIYLCSVGQGTEDGYTFGSGTRLTVV.

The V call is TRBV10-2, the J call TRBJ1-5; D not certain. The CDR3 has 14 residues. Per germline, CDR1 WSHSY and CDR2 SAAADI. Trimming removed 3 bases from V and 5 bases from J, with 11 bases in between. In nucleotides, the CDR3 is TGCGCCAGCAGTGACCCCAGGAACCATCAGCCCCAGCATTTT. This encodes CASSDPRNHQPQHF.

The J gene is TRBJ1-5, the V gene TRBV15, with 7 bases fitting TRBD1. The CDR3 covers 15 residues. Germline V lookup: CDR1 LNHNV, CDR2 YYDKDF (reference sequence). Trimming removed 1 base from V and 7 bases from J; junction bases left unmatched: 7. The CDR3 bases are TGTGCCACCAGCAGAGTACGGGACAGCAGACAGCCCCAGCATTTT. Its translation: CATSRVRDSRQPQHF.

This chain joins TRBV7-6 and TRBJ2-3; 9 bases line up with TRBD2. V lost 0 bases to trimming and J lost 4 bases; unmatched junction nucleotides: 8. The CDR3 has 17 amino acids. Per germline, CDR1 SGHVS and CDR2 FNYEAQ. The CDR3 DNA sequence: TGTGCCAGCAGCTTAGCGCTGTTTAGCGGGAGCTCAGATACGCAGTATTTT. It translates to CASSLALFSGSSDTQYF.

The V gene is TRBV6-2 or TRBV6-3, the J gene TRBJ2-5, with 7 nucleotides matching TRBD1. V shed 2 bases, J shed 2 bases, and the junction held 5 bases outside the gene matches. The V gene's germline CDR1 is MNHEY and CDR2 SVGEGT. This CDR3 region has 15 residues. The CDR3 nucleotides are TGTGCCAGCAGTTACCCGACAGGGCGGCAAGAGACCCAGTACTTC. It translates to CASSYPTGRQETQYF.

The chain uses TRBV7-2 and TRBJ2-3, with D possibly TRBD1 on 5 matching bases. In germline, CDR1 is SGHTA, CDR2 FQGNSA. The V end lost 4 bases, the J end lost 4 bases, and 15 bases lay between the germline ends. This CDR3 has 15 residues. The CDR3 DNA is TGTGCCAGCAGCTCCGGACAATGGAGCGCAGATACGCAGTATTTT. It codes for CASSSGQWSADTQYF.

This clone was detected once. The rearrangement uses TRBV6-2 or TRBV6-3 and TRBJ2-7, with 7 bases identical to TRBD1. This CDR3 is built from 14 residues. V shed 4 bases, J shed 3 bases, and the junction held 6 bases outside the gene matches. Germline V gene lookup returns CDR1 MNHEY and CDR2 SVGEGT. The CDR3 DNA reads TGTGCCAGCAGTTCACCCGGGACAGACTACGAGCAGTACTTC. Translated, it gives CASSSPGTDYEQYF.

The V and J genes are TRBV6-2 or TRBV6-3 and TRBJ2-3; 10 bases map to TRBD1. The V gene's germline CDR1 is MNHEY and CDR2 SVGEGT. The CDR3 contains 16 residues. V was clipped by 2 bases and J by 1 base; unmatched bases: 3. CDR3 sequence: CASSYRTGGRTDTQYF. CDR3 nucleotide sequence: TGTGCCAGCAGTTACCGGACAGGGGGTCGCACAGATACGCAGTATTTT.

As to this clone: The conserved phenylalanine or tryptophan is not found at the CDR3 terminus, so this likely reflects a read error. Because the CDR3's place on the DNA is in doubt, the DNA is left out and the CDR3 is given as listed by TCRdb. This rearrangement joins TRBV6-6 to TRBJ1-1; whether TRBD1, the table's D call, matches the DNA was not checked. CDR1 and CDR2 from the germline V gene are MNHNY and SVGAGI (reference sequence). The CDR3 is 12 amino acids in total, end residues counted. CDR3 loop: CASRLKRTGASS.

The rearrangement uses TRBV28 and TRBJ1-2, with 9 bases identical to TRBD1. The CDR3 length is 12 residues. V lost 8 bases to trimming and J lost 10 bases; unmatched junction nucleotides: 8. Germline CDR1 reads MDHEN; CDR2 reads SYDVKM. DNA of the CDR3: TGTGCCAGCCGGATGGACAGGGGAGCCTACACCTTC. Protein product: CASRMDRGAYTF.

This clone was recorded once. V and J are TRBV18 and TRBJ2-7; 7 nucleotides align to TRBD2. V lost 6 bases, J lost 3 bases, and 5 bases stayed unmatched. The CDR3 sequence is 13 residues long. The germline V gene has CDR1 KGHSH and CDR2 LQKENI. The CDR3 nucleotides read TGTGCCAGCTCTCCCGGGACTAACTACGAGCAGTACTTC. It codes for CASSPGTNYEQYF.

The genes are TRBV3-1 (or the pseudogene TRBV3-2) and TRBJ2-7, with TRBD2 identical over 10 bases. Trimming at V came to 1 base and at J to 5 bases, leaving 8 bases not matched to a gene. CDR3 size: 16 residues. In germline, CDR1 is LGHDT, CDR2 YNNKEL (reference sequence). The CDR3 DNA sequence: TGTGCCAGCAGCCAAGGGGCTAGCGGGAGTCTGAACGAGCAGTACTTC. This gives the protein CASSQGASGSLNEQYF.

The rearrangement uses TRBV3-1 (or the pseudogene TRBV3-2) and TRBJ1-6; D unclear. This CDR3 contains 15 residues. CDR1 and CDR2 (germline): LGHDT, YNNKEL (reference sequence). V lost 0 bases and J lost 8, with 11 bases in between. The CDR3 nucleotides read TGTGCCAGCAGCCAAGACGGGATGTTATATTCACCCCTCCACTTT. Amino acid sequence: CASSQDGMLYSPLHF.

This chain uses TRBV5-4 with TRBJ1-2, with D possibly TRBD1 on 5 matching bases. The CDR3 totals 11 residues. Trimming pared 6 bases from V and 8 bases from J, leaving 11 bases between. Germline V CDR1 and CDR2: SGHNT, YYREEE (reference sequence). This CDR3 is CASTLGGGYTF. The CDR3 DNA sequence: TGTGCCAGCACCCTGGGGGGGGGCTACACCTTC.

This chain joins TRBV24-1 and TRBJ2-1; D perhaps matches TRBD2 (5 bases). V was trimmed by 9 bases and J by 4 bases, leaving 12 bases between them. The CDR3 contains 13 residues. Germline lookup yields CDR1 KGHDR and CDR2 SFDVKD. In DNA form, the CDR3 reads TGTGCCACCGGCCGGGGTTTTTACAATGAGCAGTTCTTC. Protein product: CATGRGFYNEQFF.

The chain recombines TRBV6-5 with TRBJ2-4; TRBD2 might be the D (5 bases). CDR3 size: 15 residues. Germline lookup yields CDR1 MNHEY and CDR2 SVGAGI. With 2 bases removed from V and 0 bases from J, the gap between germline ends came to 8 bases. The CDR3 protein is CASSYGRVAKNIQYF. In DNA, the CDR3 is TGTGCCAGCAGTTACGGGAGAGTAGCCAAAAACATTCAGTACTTC.